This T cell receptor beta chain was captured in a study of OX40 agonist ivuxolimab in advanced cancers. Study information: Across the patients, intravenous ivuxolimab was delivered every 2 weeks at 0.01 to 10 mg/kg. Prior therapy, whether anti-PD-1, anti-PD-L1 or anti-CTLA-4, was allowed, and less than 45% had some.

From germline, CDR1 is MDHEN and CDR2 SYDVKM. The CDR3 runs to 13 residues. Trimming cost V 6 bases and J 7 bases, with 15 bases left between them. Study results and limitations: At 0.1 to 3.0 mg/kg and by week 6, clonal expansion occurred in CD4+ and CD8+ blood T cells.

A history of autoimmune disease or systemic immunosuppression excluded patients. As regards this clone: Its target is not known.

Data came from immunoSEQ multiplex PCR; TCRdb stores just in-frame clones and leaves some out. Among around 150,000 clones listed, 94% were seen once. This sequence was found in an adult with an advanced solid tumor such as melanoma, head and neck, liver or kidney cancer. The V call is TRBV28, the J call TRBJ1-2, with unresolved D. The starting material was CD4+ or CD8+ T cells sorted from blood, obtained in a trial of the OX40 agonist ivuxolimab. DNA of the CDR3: TGTGCCAGCAGCTCAGGACGGTCCCTTGGCTACACCTTC. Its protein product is CASSSGRSLGYTF.